The next 19 T cell receptor beta chains were all read from a single sample in a study of blood T cell repertoires in COVID-19. Libraries were prepared by immunoSEQ multiplex PCR; TCRdb keeps only in-frame clonotypes and omits some of them. The sample contains roughly 250,000 clones, around 84% of which appear only once. The sequencing input was PBMCs or T cells enriched from blood (not recorded which). The receptor source for this set is a woman aged 50 to 60 who had recovered from COVID-19.

The chain employs TRBV29-1 and TRBJ2-7, with 8 nucleotides matching TRBD1. Germline V CDR1 and CDR2: SQVTM, ANQGSEA. Trimming took 2 bases from V and 5 from J; bases not matched to a gene: 2. CDR3 length: 12 amino acids. The CDR3 reads CSVEQGAHEQYF. The CDR3 DNA sequence: TGCAGCGTTGAACAGGGGGCCCACGAGCAGTACTTC.

The chain links TRBV11-2 to TRBJ2-7; D is unresolved. CDR1 and CDR2 (germline): SGHAT, FQNNGV. The CDR3 is 11 residues long. Trimming took 4 bases from V and 3 from J, leaving 4 bases between them. For the CDR3, the DNA is TGTGCCAGCAGCTCTAACTACGAGCAGTACTTC. Translating gives CASSSNYEQYF.

This sequence joins TRBV18 and TRBJ1-1, with 10 bases matching TRBD1. The CDR3 has 16 residues. The J segment lost 5 bases and the V segment lost 3 bases, leaving 9 bases of the junction unmatched. Germline V gives CDR1 KGHSH, CDR2 LQKENI. The CDR3: CASSPGGTGAITEAFF. The CDR3 coding sequence is TGTGCCAGCTCACCCGGGGGGACAGGGGCTATTACTGAAGCTTTCTTT.

This chain links TRBV4-1 with TRBJ1-2, with D maybe TRBD1 (5 bases). Germline-derived CDR1 and CDR2 are MGHRA and YSYEKL. Trimming left V 4 bases short and J 7 bases short, with 22 bases between. This CDR3 spans 16 amino acids. CDR3 residues: CASSPPGRVTLGGYTF. For the CDR3, the DNA is TGCGCCAGCAGCCCCCCGGGCAGGGTGACTCTTGGTGGCTACACCTTC.

This clone is a singleton in its sample. This sequence joins TRBV5-1 and TRBJ1-1; TRBD1 agrees at 7 bases. This CDR3 comprises 13 residues. Germline V gene data show CDR1 as SGHRS and CDR2 as YFSETQ. Unmatched junction bases numbered 6, after V lost 4 bases and J lost 6 bases. As DNA, the CDR3 is TGCGCCAGCAGCGTTTCAGGGACAGCTGAAGCTTTCTTT. Protein sequence: CASSVSGTAEAFF.

The chain uses TRBV4-2 and TRBJ2-1, with 7 nucleotides matching TRBD2. V was pared by 5 bases and J by 3 bases, with 10 bases of the junction left unmatched. Germline CDR1 LGHNA, CDR2 YNFKEQ. The CDR3 runs 16 residues. This chain's CDR3 is CASSERTSQLYNEQFF. In nucleotides, the CDR3 is TGTGCCAGCAGCGAGCGGACTAGTCAACTCTACAATGAGCAGTTCTTC.

DNA for the CDR3: TGTGCCAGCAGTTACCCGTCAGGACAGGACCTCTACGAGCAGTACTTC. Amino acid sequence: CASSYPSGQDLYEQYF. The chain uses TRBV6-5 and TRBJ2-7; 7 positions agree with TRBD1. Germline V gives CDR1 MNHEY, CDR2 SVGAGI. The CDR3 covers 16 residues. Trimming removed 2 bases from V and 3 bases from J; junction bases left unmatched: 10.

Concerning this clone itself: This sample includes further DNA sequences coding for the same CDR3. This rearrangement joins TRBV5-1 to TRBJ1-5; D gene ambiguous. In germline, CDR1 is SGHRS, CDR2 YFSETQ. V lost 4 bases, J lost 2 bases, and 13 bases lay in between. The CDR3 covers 15 residues. The CDR3 is CASSPGGFGNQPQHF. The CDR3 DNA follows: TGCGCCAGCAGCCCCGGAGGGTTCGGCAATCAGCCCCAGCATTTT.

This clone was seen a handful of times. V usage is TRBV5-1 and J usage is TRBJ2-2; perhaps TRBD2 as D (6 bases). Germline loops: CDR1 SGHRS, CDR2 YFSETQ. The V end was cut by 0 bases, the J end by 1 base, with 16 bases between. The CDR3 loop spans 18 amino acids. CDR3: CASSLEASGLLNTGELFF. The CDR3 region has the DNA TGCGCCAGCAGCTTGGAGGCCAGTGGACTATTGAACACCGGGGAGCTGTTTTTT.

The CDR3 spells CASRSQGDHEQYF. CDR3 bases: TGCGCCAGCAGGTCGCAGGGGGACCACGAGCAGTACTTC. V gene TRBV23-1 combines with J gene TRBJ2-7, with 7 bases that match TRBD1. TRBV23-1 is an ORF; its function is uncertain. The CDR3 has 13 residues. V was pared by 6 bases and J by 5 bases, with 7 bases of the junction left unmatched.

The rearrangement links TRBV6-4 to TRBJ2-3, with 8 bases lining up with TRBD1. The CDR3 spans 15 residues. Germline V gene sequence: CDR1 MRHNA, CDR2 SNTAGT. The V segment lost 2 bases and the J segment 0 bases; nucleotides outside the gene matches: 1. The CDR3 sequence: CASSDQGASTDTQYF. The CDR3 nucleotides are TGTGCCAGCAGTGACCAGGGGGCGAGCACAGATACGCAGTATTTT.

This clone has just a few counts. V usage is TRBV19 and J usage is TRBJ2-3; 12 bases fit TRBD2. The V gene end was trimmed by 6 bases and the J gene end by 0 bases; junction bases not matched to a gene: 4. The CDR3 has 16 amino acids. Germline lookup yields CDR1 LNHDA and CDR2 SQIVND (reference sequence). The CDR3 region has the DNA TGTGCCAGTAGAAAAGGGACTAGCGGGAGCACAGATACGCAGTATTTT. Amino acids: CASRKGTSGSTDTQYF.

The V call is TRBV24-1, the J call TRBJ2-3; the match to TRBD2 covers 7 bases. Trimming removed 10 bases from V and 0 bases from J; junction bases left unmatched: 12. Germline CDR1 KGHDR, CDR2 SFDVKD. This CDR3 is built from 16 residues. CDR3 sequence reads: CATTNLGSGSTDTQYF. Written as DNA, the CDR3 is TGTGCCACGACTAACTTGGGTAGCGGGAGCACAGATACGCAGTATTTT.

This clone occurred once. The chain uses TRBV21-1 and TRBJ2-2; whether TRBD2, the table's D call, matches the DNA was not checked. TRBV21-1 is marked as a pseudogene. The CDR3 is 14 residues long. The CDR3 reads CASPLATNTGELFF. The CDR3 DNA follows: TGTGCCAGTCCACTAGCGACTAACACCGGGGAGCTGTTTTTT.

The J gene is TRBJ2-2, the V gene TRBV27; tentative D call: TRBD1 (5 bases). Germline CDR1 MNHEY, CDR2 SMNVEV (reference sequence). Trimming removed 5 bases at V and 6 bases at J, with 10 bases between. The CDR3 extends over 13 amino acids. CDR3 sequence: CASSPQVPGELFF. The CDR3 nucleotides are TGTGCCAGCAGTCCACAGGTTCCCGGGGAGCTGTTTTTT.

This chain uses TRBV18 with TRBJ1-4, with 9 nucleotides matching TRBD1. CDR1 and CDR2 from the germline V gene are KGHSH and LQKENI. This CDR3 contains 18 residues. The V gene end was trimmed by 2 bases and the J gene end by 7 bases; junction bases not matched to a gene: 14. In DNA, the CDR3 is TGTGCCAGCTCACCAATACCGGGACAGGGAAAATGGGGTGAAAAACTGTTTTTT. Translating gives CASSPIPGQGKWGEKLFF.

This chain uses TRBV2 with TRBJ1-2, with D perhaps TRBD1 (6 bases). The germline V and J ends were trimmed by 5 bases and 4 bases, with 20 bases remaining between them. The CDR3 runs to 16 residues. From germline, CDR1 is SNHLY and CDR2 FYNNEI. CDR3: CASSSRTGSNLYGYTF. The CDR3 bases are TGTGCCAGCAGTAGTAGAACAGGGTCCAACCTCTATGGCTACACCTTC.

The V call is TRBV12-3 or TRBV12-4, the J call TRBJ2-7; TRBD1 might be the D (6 bases). The length of the CDR3 is 13 residues. Trimming cost V 3 bases and J 6 bases, with 12 bases left between them. Written as DNA, the CDR3 is TGTGCCAGCAGTTTTCGTAAAGGGGGCGAGCAGTACTTC. Translating it yields CASSFRKGGEQYF.

The rearrangement joins TRBV14 to TRBJ2-3, with 13 bases identical to TRBD2. With 4 bases clipped from V and 10 bases from J, the junction kept 5 bases outside the gene matches. The CDR3 runs to 14 residues. Germline CDR1 and CDR2: SGHDN and FVKESK. The CDR3 nucleotides read TGTGCCAGCAGCCCAGGACTAGCGGGAGCGGCGCAGTATTTT. Translation gives CASSPGLAGAAQYF.